Each of the 3 T cell receptor beta chains below was sequenced from the same sample in a study of beta chain features in type 1 diabetes. Points from the study as a whole: People with Type 1 diabetes carried modestly yet significantly shorter TCRB CDR3s in all four CD4+ subsets.

The antigens these receptors bind are not known. Reverse transcription of all isolated RNA meant that expressed TCRB transcripts were sequenced. Clones were read by immunoSEQ multiplex PCR, and TCRdb kept only the in-frame ones, dropping some. The sample shows 350,000 to 400,000 clones, roughly 12% of them seen only once. What was sequenced was naive CD4+ T cells from blood. Receptor source: a woman aged 18-29 years with type 1 diabetes.

There are a few counts of this clone. The chain links TRBV7-2 to TRBJ1-2, with TRBD1 matching 8 bases. CDR1 is SGHTA and CDR2 is FQGNSA in the germline V gene. The CDR3 has 14 amino acids. The V and J ends lost 3 bases and 4 bases, in that order; junction bases with no gene match: 4. Written as DNA, the CDR3 is TGTGCCAGCAGCTTTCCGGGGACAGGCTATGGCTACACCTTC. This encodes CASSFPGTGYGYTF.

The rearrangement uses TRBV2 and TRBJ1-2; 8 positions agree with TRBD1. J gave up 8 bases and V 3 bases, and 8 bases lay outside the gene matches. Germline V gives CDR1 SNHLY, CDR2 FYNNEI. This CDR3 comprises 14 residues. CDR3 residues: CASSEGRGLGGYTF. The CDR3 nucleotides are TGTGCCAGCAGTGAGGGCAGGGGGCTAGGAGGCTACACCTTC.

The CDR3 sequence is CASSPLGTSGRNEQFF. CDR3 DNA: TGTGCCAGCAGCCCCCTCGGGACTAGCGGGCGGAATGAGCAGTTCTTC. The rearrangement joins TRBV4-2 to TRBJ2-1; TRBD2 aligns across 12 bases. The V segment lost 4 bases and the J segment 7 bases; nucleotides outside the gene matches: 8. The CDR3 is 16 residues long. Germline CDR1 LGHNA, CDR2 YNFKEQ.